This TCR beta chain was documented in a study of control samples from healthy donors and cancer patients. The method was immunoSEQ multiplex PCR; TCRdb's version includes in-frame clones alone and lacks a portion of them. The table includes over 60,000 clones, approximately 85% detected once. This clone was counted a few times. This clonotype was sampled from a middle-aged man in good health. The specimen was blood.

In DNA, the CDR3 is TGTGCCAGCGGTCGGTACGAGCAGTACTTC. Translated, it gives CASGRYEQYF. The V gene is TRBV6-5, the J gene TRBJ2-7; D remains ambiguous. Trimming took 8 bases from V and 4 from J, leaving 6 bases between them. Germline V gene lookup returns CDR1 MNHEY and CDR2 SVGAGI. The CDR3 covers 10 residues.